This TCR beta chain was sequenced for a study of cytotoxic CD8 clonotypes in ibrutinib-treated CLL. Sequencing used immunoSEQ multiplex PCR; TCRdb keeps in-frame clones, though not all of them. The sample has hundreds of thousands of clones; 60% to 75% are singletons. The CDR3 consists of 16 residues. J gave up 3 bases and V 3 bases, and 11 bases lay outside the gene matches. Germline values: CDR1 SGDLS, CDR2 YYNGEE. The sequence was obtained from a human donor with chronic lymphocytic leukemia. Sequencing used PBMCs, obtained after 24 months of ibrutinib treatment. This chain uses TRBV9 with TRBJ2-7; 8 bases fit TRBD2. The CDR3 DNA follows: TGTGCCAGCAGCGCGGGGGGGACTCTAAGAGTCTACGAGCAGTACTTC. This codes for CASSAGGTLRVYEQYF.